This record covers a single T cell receptor beta chain. Its matching antigen is unknown. A sample-barcoded 5' primer and a J-beta primer mix were used in a second PCR of roughly 6 to 12 cycles. Each cDNA molecule, via a template-switch adaptor with 12 random nucleotides, was tagged. In TCRdb, the 5' RACE reads were re-called with MiXCR into one record per CDR3 protein. The repertoire holds about 1.4 million distinct CDR3 sequences, with roughly 64% as singletons. These data come from a study of blood T cells in healthy people across ages. Every donor provided 8.5 to 10 milliliters of peripheral blood. The CDR3 consists of 12 residues. V shed 8 bases and J shed 7 bases, with 14 bases lying between them. Germline assignment: CDR1 MDHEN and CDR2 SYDVKM. Study-wide findings and caveats: Diversity estimated from one million T cells was considered an underestimate. Strong correlation was found linking TCR beta diversity to naive T cell percentage.

This chain joins TRBV28 and TRBJ1-2; unclear D gene. The specimen was blood. This sequence was found in a man aged 18 to 29 in good health. As DNA, the CDR3 is TGTGCCAGCGCGGAAAGGCATGGTGGCTACACCTTC. Amino acids: CASAERHGGYTF.